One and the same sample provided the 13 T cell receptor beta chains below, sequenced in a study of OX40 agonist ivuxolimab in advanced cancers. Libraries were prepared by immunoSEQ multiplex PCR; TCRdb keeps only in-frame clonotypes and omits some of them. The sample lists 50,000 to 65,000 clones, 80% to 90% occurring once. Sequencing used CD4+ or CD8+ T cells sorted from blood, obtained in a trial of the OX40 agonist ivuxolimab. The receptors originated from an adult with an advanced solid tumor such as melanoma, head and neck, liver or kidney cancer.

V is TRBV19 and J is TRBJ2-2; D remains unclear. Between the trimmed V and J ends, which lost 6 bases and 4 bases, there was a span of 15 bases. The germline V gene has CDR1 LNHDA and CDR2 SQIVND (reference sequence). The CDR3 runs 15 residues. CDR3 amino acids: CASRIPNLRTGELFF. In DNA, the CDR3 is TGTGCCAGTAGGATACCAAATCTTCGCACCGGGGAGCTGTTTTTT.

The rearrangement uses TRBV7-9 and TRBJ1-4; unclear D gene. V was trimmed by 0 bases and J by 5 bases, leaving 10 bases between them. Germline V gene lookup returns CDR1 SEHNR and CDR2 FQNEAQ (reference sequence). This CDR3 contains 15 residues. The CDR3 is CASSLAARVNEKLFF. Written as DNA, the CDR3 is TGTGCCAGCAGCTTAGCTGCAAGGGTAAATGAAAAACTGTTTTTT.

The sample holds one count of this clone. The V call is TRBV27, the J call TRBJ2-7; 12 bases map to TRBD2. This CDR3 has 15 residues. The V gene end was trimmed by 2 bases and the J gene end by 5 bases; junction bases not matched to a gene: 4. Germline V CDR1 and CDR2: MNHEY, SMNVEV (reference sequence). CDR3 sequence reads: CASSLRGLAGNEQYF. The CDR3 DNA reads TGTGCCAGCAGTTTACGAGGACTAGCGGGGAACGAGCAGTACTTC.

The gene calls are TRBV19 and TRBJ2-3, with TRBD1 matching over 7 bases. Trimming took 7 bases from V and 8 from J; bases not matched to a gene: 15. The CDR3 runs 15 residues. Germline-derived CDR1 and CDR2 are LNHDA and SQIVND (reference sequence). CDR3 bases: TGTGCCAGTACCCGGGACAGATACCTTGGAGGTACGCAGTATTTT. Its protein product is CASTRDRYLGGTQYF.

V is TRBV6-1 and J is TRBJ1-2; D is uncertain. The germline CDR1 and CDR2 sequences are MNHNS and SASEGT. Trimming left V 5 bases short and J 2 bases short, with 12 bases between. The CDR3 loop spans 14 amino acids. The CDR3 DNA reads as TGTGCCAGCAGTCCCACGGGGAACAACTATGGCTACACCTTC. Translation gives CASSPTGNNYGYTF.

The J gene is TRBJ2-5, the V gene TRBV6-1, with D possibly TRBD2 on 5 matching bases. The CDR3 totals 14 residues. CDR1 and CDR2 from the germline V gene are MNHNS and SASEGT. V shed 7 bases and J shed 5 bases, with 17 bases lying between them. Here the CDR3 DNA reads TGTGCCAGCACCCTCGCACTAGTAGCGGAGACCCAGTACTTC. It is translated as CASTLALVAETQYF.

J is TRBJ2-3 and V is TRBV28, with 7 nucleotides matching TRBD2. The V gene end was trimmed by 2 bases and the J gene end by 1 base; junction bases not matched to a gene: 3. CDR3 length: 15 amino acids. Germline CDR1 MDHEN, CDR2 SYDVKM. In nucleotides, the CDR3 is TGTGCCAGCAGTTTAAGGGGAGGGGGCACAGATACGCAGTATTTT. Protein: CASSLRGGGTDTQYF.

As DNA, the CDR3 is TGTGCCAGCAGCCCCCGGACAGACCTCACAGATACGCAGTATTTT. It yields the protein CASSPRTDLTDTQYF. The chain carries TRBV7-9 and TRBJ2-3, with D perhaps matching TRBD1 (6 bases). Per germline, CDR1 SEHNR and CDR2 FQNEAQ (reference sequence). This CDR3 is 15 amino acids long. The V gene lost 5 bases and the J gene lost 2 bases, with 14 bases spanning the gap.

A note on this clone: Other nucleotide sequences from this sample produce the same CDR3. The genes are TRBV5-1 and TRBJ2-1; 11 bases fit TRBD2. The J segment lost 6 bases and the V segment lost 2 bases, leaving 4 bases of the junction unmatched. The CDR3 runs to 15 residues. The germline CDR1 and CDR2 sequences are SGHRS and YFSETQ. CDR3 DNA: TGCGCCAGCAGCTTCCTAGCGGGGGGACCCAATGAGCAGTTCTTC. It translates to CASSFLAGGPNEQFF.

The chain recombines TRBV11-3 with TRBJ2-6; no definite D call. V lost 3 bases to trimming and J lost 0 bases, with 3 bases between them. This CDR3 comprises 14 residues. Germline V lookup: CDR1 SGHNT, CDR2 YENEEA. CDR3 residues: CASSFTSGANVLTF. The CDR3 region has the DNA TGTGCCAGCAGCTTTACCTCTGGGGCCAACGTCCTGACTTTC.

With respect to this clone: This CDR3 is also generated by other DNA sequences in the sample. As DNA, the CDR3 is TGTGCCAGCAGGCGGGGGAACACTGAAGCTTTCTTT. It specifies CASRRGNTEAFF. This chain joins TRBV2 and TRBJ1-1; D remains ambiguous. The CDR3 covers 12 residues. CDR1 and CDR2 from the germline V gene are SNHLY and FYNNEI. V gave up 6 bases and J gave up 1 base, with 6 bases separating them.

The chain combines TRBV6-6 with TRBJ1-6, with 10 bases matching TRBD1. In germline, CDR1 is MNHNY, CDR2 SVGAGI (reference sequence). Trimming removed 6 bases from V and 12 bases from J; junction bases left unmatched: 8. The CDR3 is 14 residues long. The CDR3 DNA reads TGTGCCAGCAGACCCTCCCGGGACAGGGGACCCCTCCACTTT. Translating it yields CASRPSRDRGPLHF.

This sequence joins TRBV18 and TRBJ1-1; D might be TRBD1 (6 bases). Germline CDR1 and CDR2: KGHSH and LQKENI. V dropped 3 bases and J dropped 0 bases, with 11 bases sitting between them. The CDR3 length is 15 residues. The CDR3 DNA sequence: TGTGCCAGCTCACCCTCGGGGGCAATGAACACTGAAGCTTTCTTT. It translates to CASSPSGAMNTEAFF. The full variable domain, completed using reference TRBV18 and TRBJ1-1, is NAGVMQNPRHLVRRRGQEARLRCSPMKGHSHVYWYRQLPEEGLKFMVYLQKENIIDESGMPKERFSAEFPKEGPSILRIQQVVRGDSAAYFCASSPSGAMNTEAFFGQGTRLTVV.